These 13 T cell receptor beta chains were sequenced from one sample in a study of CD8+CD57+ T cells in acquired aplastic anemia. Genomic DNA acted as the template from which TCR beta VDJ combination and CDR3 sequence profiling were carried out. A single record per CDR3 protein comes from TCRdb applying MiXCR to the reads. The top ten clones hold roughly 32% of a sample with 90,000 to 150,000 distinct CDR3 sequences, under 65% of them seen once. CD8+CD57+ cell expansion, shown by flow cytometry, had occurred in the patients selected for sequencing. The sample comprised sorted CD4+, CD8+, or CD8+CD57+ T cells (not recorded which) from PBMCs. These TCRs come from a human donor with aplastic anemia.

This CDR3 reads CASSGDRGDTQYF. As DNA, the CDR3 is TGTGCCAGTAGTGGTGACAGGGGCGATACGCAGTATTTT. The chain joins TRBV19 to TRBJ2-3; 8 bases match TRBD1. Germline CDR1 is LNHDA and CDR2 is SQIVND (reference sequence). V shed 5 bases, J shed 6 bases, and the junction held 4 bases outside the gene matches. The CDR3 spans 13 residues.

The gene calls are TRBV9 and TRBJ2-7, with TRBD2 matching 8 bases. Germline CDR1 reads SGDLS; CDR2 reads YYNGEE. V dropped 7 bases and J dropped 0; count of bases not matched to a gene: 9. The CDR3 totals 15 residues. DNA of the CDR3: TGTGCCAGCGGACCAGCGGGGGACCCCTCCTACGAGCAGTACTTC. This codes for CASGPAGDPSYEQYF.

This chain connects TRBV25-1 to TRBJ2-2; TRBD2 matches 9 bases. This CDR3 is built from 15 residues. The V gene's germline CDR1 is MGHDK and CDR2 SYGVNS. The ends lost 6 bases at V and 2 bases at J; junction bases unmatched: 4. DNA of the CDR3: TGTGCCAGCAGGCTAGCGGGGCCCAACACCGGGGAGCTGTTTTTT. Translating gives CASRLAGPNTGELFF.

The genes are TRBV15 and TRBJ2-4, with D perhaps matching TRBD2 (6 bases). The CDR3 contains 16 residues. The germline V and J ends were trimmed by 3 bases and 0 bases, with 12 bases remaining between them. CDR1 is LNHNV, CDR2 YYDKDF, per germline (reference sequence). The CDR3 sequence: CATSSRDLLAKNIQYF. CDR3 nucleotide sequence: TGTGCCACCAGCAGTAGGGACTTGTTAGCCAAAAACATTCAGTACTTC. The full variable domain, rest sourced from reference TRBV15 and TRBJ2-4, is DAMVIQNPRYQVTQFGKPVTLSCSQTLNHNVMYWYQQKSSQAPKLLFHYYDKDFNNEADTPDNFQSRRPNTSFCFLDIRSPGLGDTAMYLCATSSRDLLAKNIQYFGAGTRLSVL.

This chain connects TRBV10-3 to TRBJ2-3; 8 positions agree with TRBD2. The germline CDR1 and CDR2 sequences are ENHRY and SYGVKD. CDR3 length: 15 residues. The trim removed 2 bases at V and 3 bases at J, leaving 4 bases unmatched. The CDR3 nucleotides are TGTGCCATCAGTGAGGCGGGGGGCGGTACAGATACGCAGTATTTT. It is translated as CAISEAGGGTDTQYF.

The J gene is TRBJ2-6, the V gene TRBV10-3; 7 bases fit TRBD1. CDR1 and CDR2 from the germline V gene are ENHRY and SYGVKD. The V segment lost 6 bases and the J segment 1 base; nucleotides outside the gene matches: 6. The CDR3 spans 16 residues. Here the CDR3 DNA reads TGTGCCATCAGCGACAGGGAGTGGTCTGGGGCCAACGTCCTGACTTTC. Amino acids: CAISDREWSGANVLTF.

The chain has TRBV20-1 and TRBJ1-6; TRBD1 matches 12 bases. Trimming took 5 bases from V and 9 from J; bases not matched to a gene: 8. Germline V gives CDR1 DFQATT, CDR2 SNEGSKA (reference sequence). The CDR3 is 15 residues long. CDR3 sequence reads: CSAARDRGLGSPLHF. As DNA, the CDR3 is TGCAGTGCTGCCCGGGACAGGGGGCTAGGTTCACCCCTCCACTTT.

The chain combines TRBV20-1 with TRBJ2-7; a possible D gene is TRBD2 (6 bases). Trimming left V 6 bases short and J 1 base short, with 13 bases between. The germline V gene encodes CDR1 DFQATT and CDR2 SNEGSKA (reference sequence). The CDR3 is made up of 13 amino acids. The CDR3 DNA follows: TGCAGTGCGGATACTAGCAATTCCTACGAGCAGTACTTC. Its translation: CSADTSNSYEQYF.

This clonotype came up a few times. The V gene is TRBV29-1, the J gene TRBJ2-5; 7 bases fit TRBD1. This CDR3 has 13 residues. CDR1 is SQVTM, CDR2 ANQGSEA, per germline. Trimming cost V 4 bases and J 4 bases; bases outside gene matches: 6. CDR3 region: CSVGDRVGETQYF. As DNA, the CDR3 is TGCAGCGTTGGAGACAGGGTCGGAGAGACCCAGTACTTC.

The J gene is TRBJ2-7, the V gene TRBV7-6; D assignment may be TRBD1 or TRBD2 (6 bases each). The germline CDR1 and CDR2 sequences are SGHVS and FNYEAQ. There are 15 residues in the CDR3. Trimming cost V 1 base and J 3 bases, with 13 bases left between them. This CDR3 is CASSLEGGRDYEQYF. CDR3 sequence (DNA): TGTGCCAGCAGCTTAGAGGGGGGCAGGGACTACGAGCAGTACTTC. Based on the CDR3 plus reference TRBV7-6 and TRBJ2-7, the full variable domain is GAGVSQSPRYKVTKRGQDVALRCDPISGHVSLYWYRQALGQGPEFLTYFNYEAQQDKSGLPNDRFSAERPEGSISTLTIQRTEQRDSAMYRCASSLEGGRDYEQYFGPGTRLTVT.

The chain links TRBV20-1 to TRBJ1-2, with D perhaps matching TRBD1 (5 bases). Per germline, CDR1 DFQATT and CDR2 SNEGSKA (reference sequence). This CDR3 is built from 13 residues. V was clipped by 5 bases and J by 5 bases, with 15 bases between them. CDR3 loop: CSARAGTRYGYTF. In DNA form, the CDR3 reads TGCAGTGCTCGGGCCGGGACTAGATATGGCTACACCTTC.

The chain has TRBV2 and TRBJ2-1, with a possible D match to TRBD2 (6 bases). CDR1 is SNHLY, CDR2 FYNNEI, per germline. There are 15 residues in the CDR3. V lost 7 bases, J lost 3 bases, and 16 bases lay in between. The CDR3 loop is CASTSGRGSYNEQFF. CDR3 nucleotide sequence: TGTGCCAGCACCTCCGGACGGGGGAGCTACAATGAGCAGTTCTTC.

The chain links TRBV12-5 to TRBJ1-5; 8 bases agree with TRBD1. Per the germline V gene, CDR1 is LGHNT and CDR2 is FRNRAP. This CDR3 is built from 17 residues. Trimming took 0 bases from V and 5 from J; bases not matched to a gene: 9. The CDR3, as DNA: TGTGCTAGTGGTTTGGTATTTGCAGGGGGCGCGGATCAGCCCCAGCATTTT. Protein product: CASGLVFAGGADQPQHF.